Listed below are T cell receptor beta chains from one sample, sequenced in a study of T cell changes during pregnancy in multiple sclerosis. The repertoire was sequenced with immunoSEQ multiplex PCR; TCRdb's copy has only in-frame clones and lacks some. Of approximately 30,000 clones in the sample, 90% were seen once. This material consisted of CD8+ T cells from peripheral blood mononuclear cells, taken in the first trimester of pregnancy. The source is a female donor with multiple sclerosis, enrolled in a pregnancy study. The CDR3 runs from the conserved cysteine through the conserved F or W. Fields, in order: clone size, D gene, J gene, V gene, CDR3 DNA, CDR3 protein. A D gene is named only where the DNA matches it firmly. Some rows mark clone size as missing; the rest say once, few, many or name a class of expanded clone.

once	.	TRBJ1-5	TRBV2	TGTGCCGCCACCCCGCCAGGTAGCAATCAGCCCCAGCATTTT	CAATPPGSNQPQHF
.	TRBD2	TRBJ2-7	TRBV13	TGTGCCAGCAGCTCGGGGACCCCGAGCGGGAGACTAACCTACGAGCAGTACTTC	CASSSGTPSGRLTYEQYF
.	TRBD1	TRBJ2-7	TRBV5-6	TGTGCCAGCAGCTTCCCAGGACAGGGCCTATACGAGCAGTACTTC	CASSFPGQGLYEQYF
.	.	TRBJ2-1	TRBV21-1	TGTGCCAGCAAACTTCGCCTGATATCCTACAATGAGCAGTTCTTC	CASKLRLISYNEQFF
.	.	TRBJ2-3	TRBV13	TGTGCCAGCAGCCCAACCCTAGGATCCGCGACAGATACGCAGTATTTT	CASSPTLGSATDTQYF
.	TRBD2	TRBJ2-1	TRBV7-8	TGTGCCAGCAGCCCTCGACTAGCGGGAGGCCTAAGCTCCTACAATGAGCAGTTCTTC	CASSPRLAGGLSSYNEQFF
.	TRBD1	TRBJ2-1	TRBV6-5	TGTGCCAGCAGTTACCCGACAGGGAAGCAGTTCTTC	CASSYPTGKQFF
.	.	TRBJ2-7	TRBV4-1	TGCGCCAGCAGCCAAGCCCTAGGTATCTCCTACGAGCAGTACTTC	CASSQALGISYEQYF
.	.	TRBJ2-1	TRBV19	TGTGCCAGTAGTATAGGCGGGATCTCCTACAATGAGCAGTTCTTC	CASSIGGISYNEQFF
.	TRBD1	TRBJ2-7	TRBV7-6	TGTGCCAGCAGCAAGAGACAGGGTGGCTACGAGCAGTACTTC	CASSKRQGGYEQYF
.	.	TRBJ1-5	TRBV21-1	TGTGCCAGCAGAACGGACAGGCCCTATCAGCCCCAGCATTTT	CASRTDRPYQPQHF
few	.	TRBJ1-1	TRBV19	TGTGCCAGTAGCTGGAACACTGAAGCTTTCTTT	CASSWNTEAFF
.	TRBD1	TRBJ2-1	TRBV27	TGTGCCAGCAGTTTACCCCTCCGGACAGGGCACTACAATGAGCAGTTCTTC	CASSLPLRTGHYNEQFF
.	TRBD1	TRBJ2-7	TRBV10-3	TGTGCCATCAGTGATCTACAGGGGGCCTACGAGCAGTACTTC	CAISDLQGAYEQYF
.	TRBD1	TRBJ2-2	TRBV7-9	TGTGCCAGCAGCTTTCCCGGGACAGGGGTAGGCGGGGAGCTGTTTTTT	CASSFPGTGVGGELFF
.	.	TRBJ2-7	TRBV5-6	TGTGCCAGCAGTTTCGGACAGACCTACGAGCAGTACTTC	CASSFGQTYEQYF
.	.	TRBJ2-5	TRBV9	TGTGCCAGCAGCGTAGGTCCGGGAGAGGTGGAGACCCAGTACTTC	CASSVGPGEVETQYF
.	TRBD2	TRBJ2-7	TRBV2	TGTGCCAGCAGCGGAGCGGGCGTTAGCGGGAACAACTACGAGCAGTACTTC	CASSGAGVSGNNYEQYF
.	TRBD2	TRBJ2-3	TRBV28	TGTGCCAGCAGTTTAAAGAGGGAGGGCCTCGTTAATACGCAGTATTTT	CASSLKREGLVNTQYF
.	TRBD1	TRBJ1-2	TRBV5-1	TGCGCCAGCAGCTTGGGACAGGGGGATTTCTACACCTTC	CASSLGQGDFYTF